Listed below are T cell receptor beta chains from one sample, sequenced in a study of breast tumors, draining lymph nodes, adjacent tissues. Each CDR3 protein gets one entry after TCRdb re-called the multiplex PCR reads with MiXCR. The table has some 25,000 distinct CDR3 sequences, 20% to 25% seen once. The sample was breast tumor tissue. These TCRs come from a female donor with breast cancer. Some clones in this sample may be carry-over from other donors' samples. CDR3s include the opening cysteine and the closing phenylalanine or tryptophan. Fields, in order: D gene, J gene, V gene, clone size, CDR3 protein, CDR3 DNA. D genes are given only for firm matches. Where a row states a size, it is once, few, many or the class of an expanded clone; other rows omit it.

.,TRBJ2-3,TRBV7-3,many,CASSPRSGERGTQYF,TGTGCCAGCAGTCCCAGGAGCGGAGAGAGGGGTACGCAGTATTTT
TRBD2,TRBJ2-1,TRBV5-8,many,CASRDRGGASDEQFF,TGTGCCAGCAGGGATCGGGGGGGAGCAAGCGATGAGCAGTTCTTC
.,TRBJ2-7,TRBV30,many,CAWSPPGPPYEQYF,TGTGCCTGGAGTCCCCCCGGCCCCCCCTACGAGCAGTACTTC
.,TRBJ2-2,TRBV10-1,many,CASRGQSRTGELFF,TGCGCCAGCCGCGGACAGTCGCGAACCGGGGAGCTGTTTTTT
.,TRBJ2-7,TRBV10-3,many,CAISGSVGRSPYEQYF,TGTGCCATCAGTGGGTCCGTCGGGCGGAGTCCCTACGAGCAGTACTTC
.,TRBJ2-7,TRBV3-1,many,CASGLSVGGPSSYEQYF,TGTGCCAGCGGTCTATCGGTAGGCGGGCCCAGCTCCTACGAGCAGTACTTC
TRBD2,TRBJ2-2,TRBV19,many,CASSIYLAGGGGGELFF,TGTGCCAGTAGTATATATTTAGCGGGAGGCGGTGGCGGGGAGCTGTTTTTT
TRBD2,TRBJ2-1,TRBV9,.,CASSEGRGEQLF,TGTGCCAGCAGTGAGGGGAGGGGTGAGCAGCTCTTC
.,TRBJ1-5,TRBV7-2,many,CASSGDGYSNQPQHF,TGTGCCAGCAGCGGGGATGGGTATAGCAATCAGCCCCAGCATTTT
.,TRBJ2-1,TRBV5-1,many,CASSRKSGSVISEQFF,TGCGCCAGCAGCCGTAAAAGCGGGTCGGTGATTTCTGAGCAGTTCTTC
TRBD1,TRBJ2-5,TRBV7-8,medium-sized,CASSPGQGETQYF,TGTGCCAGCAGCCCCGGACAGGGGGAGACCCAGTACTTC
.,TRBJ2-1,TRBV10-3,.,CAISERGNEQFF,TGTGCCATCAGTGAGCGGGGCAATGAGCAGTTCTTC
.,TRBJ1-6,TRBV28,many,CASRKASGALGSPLHF,TGTGCCAGCAGGAAAGCCTCCGGGGCCCTAGGTTCACCCCTCCACTTT
TRBD2,TRBJ2-1,TRBV7-9,many,CASTMRREGINEQFF,TGTGCCAGCACCATGAGGCGGGAGGGCATCAATGAGCAGTTCTTC
TRBD2,TRBJ2-7,TRBV20-1,many,CSASGGRRVLTTEQYF,TGCAGTGCTAGCGGGGGGAGGCGAGTCTTAACGACCGAGCAGTACTTC
.,TRBJ2-1,TRBV20-1,medium-sized,CSAQYNEQFF,TGCAGTGCTCAGTACAATGAGCAGTTCTTC
TRBD1,TRBJ1-2,TRBV9,many,CASSALGGSSANYGYTF,TGTGCCAGCAGCGCCTTAGGGGGCTCGTCTGCAAACTATGGCTACACCTTC
.,TRBJ2-7,TRBV2,many,CASSEGGLSYEQYF,TGTGCCAGCAGTGAAGGGGGGCTCTCCTACGAGCAGTACTTC
.,TRBJ2-7,TRBV6-5,many,CASRKDNYEQYF,TGTGCCAGCAGAAAGGACAACTACGAGCAGTACTTC
TRBD2,TRBJ2-1,TRBV5-1,many,CASSRAELAGGPEQFF,TGCGCCAGCAGCCGGGCCGAGCTAGCGGGAGGCCCCGAGCAGTTCTTC
.,TRBJ2-5,TRBV29-1,.,CSVGQETQYF,TGCAGCGTGGGCCAGGAGACCCAGTACTTC
.,TRBJ2-2,TRBV30,many,CAWKNTGELFF,TGTGCCTGGAAAAACACCGGGGAGCTGTTTTTT
.,TRBJ2-7,TRBV29-1,.,CSVVAAGEPYEQYF,TGCAGCGTTGTTGCGGCAGGGGAACCCTACGAGCAGTACTTC
.,TRBJ1-5,TRBV18,many,CASSEGGNQPQHF,TGTGCCAGCTCAGAAGGGGGCAATCAGCCCCAGCATTTT
TRBD2,TRBJ2-1,TRBV7-2,.,CASSQELAGNQDEQFF,TGTGCCAGCAGCCAAGAGCTAGCGGGAAACCAGGATGAGCAGTTCTTC
.,TRBJ2-1,TRBV24-1,many,CATSGVNSYNEQFF,TGTGCCACCAGTGGGGTTAACTCCTACAATGAGCAGTTCTTC